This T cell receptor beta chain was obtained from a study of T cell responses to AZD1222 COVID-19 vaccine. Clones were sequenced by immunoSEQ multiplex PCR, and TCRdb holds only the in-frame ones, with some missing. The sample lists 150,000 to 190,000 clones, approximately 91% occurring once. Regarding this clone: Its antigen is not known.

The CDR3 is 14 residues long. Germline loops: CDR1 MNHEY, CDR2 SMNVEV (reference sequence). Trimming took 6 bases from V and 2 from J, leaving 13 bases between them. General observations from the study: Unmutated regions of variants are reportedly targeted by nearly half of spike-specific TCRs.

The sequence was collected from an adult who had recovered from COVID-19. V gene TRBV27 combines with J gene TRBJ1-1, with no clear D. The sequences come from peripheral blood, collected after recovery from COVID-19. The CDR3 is CASSGVSFNTEAFF. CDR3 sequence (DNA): TGTGCCAGCAGCGGGGTCTCCTTCAACACTGAAGCTTTCTTT.